The next 2 T cell receptor beta chains were all read from a single sample in a study of brain T cells in children with intractable seizures (dated by TCRdb to the early 2020s). The library was prepared using the immunoSEQ multiplex PCR assay. The table was pulled from immuneACCESS by TCRdb, which kept in-frame rearrangements only. Such tables lose some clones; where checked, under half of the loss comes from unresolved V genes, and the rest has no known cause. Counted in this sample were 340,000 or so clones; roughly 92% of them appeared once. The ten largest clonotypes hold under 7% of the sample. The intended sense of this specimen's time point label: blood from clinic visit 5 months post-surgery; TSC patient then seizure free. The sequenced sample was peripheral blood, obtained around 5 months after surgery. These receptors were collected from a boy younger than two with tuberous sclerosis and intractable seizures.

This chain joins TRBV14 and TRBJ1-1; a weak D match, TRBD1 (5 bases). Looked up from germline, CDR1 is SGHDN and CDR2 is FVKESK. V lost 9 bases and J lost 0, with 11 bases in between. This CDR3 spans 13 amino acids. The CDR3 sequence is CASRWGMNTEAFF. The CDR3 nucleotides read TGTGCCAGTCGCTGGGGGATGAACACTGAAGCTTTCTTT.

V usage is TRBV7-2 and J usage is TRBJ1-6; the D is unclear. Germline V gives CDR1 SGHTA, CDR2 FQGNSA. V gave up 8 bases and J gave up 8 bases, with 22 bases separating them. The CDR3 totals 16 residues. The CDR3 sequence: CASRDYSYSIDSPLHF. The CDR3 coding sequence is TGTGCCAGCCGCGACTATAGCTACTCCATTGATTCACCCCTCCACTTT.